What follows describes a single T cell receptor beta chain. The V end lost 6 bases, the J end lost 10 bases, and 16 bases lay between the germline ends. The CDR3 covers 14 residues. Germline values: CDR1 MDHEN, CDR2 SYDVKM. Donors were healthy Caucasian individuals from Russia aged about 6 to 95. Collection of roughly 9.6 milliliters of peripheral blood was performed for each donor. This sample is part of a study of blood T cells in healthy people across ages. It was with a sample-barcoded 5' primer and a J-beta primer mix that a second PCR of roughly 6 to 11 cycles was run. TCRdb re-called the 5' RACE reads through MiXCR, storing one row per CDR3 protein. The repertoire includes over a million distinct CDR3 sequences, roughly 45% of them detected once, and 6.5% to 10% sits in the top ten.

The receptor was isolated from a woman under 30 in good health. The source material was blood. The V gene is TRBV28, the J gene TRBJ1-6, with D unclear. The CDR3 DNA follows: TGTGCCAGCAGCTTAGCACCAGCGCGCTCACCCCTCCACTTT. This codes for CASSLAPARSPLHF.